Listed below are T cell receptor beta chains from one sample, sequenced in a study of blood T cell repertoires in COVID-19. Measured with immunoSEQ multiplex PCR; TCRdb has only the in-frame clones, and not every one. This sample has 200,000 to 250,000 clones, with 70% to 85% found just once. Sequencing used PBMCs or T cells enriched from blood (not recorded which). The receptors stem from a woman aged 55-69 years who had recovered from COVID-19. CDR3s include the opening cysteine and the closing phenylalanine or tryptophan. D genes are given only for firm matches. Not all rows give a size; the values are once, few, many and, for expanded clones, a class.

d_gene	v_gene	j_gene	abundance	CDR3aa	CDR3nt
-	TRBV6-5	TRBJ1-5	-	CASSYSRYSNQPQHF	TGTGCCAGCAGTTACTCCAGATATAGCAATCAGCCCCAGCATTTT
TRBD1	TRBV6-5	TRBJ2-7	-	CASSYLRQGADEQYF	TGTGCCAGCAGTTACTTAAGACAGGGGGCCGACGAGCAGTACTTC
-	TRBV7-9	TRBJ2-2	-	CASSLGAGTNTGELFF	TGTGCCAGCAGCTTAGGGGCAGGGACGAACACCGGGGAGCTGTTTTTT
TRBD2	TRBV3-1/TRBV3-2	TRBJ2-1	-	CASSPGTSDYNEQFF	TGTGCCAGCAGCCCCGGGACTAGCGACTACAATGAGCAGTTCTTC
-	TRBV12-5	TRBJ1-1	-	CASGLPSDGQGKTEAFF	TGTGCTAGTGGTTTGCCGTCCGATGGGCAGGGAAAAACTGAAGCTTTCTTT
-	TRBV5-5	TRBJ2-3	-	CASSPVVTVSTDTQYF	TGTGCCAGCAGCCCGGTGGTGACAGTGAGCACAGATACGCAGTATTTT
TRBD1	TRBV29-1	TRBJ2-7	-	CSVGQATYEQYF	TGCAGCGTGGGACAGGCAACCTACGAGCAGTACTTC
TRBD1	TRBV5-1	TRBJ1-3	-	CASSRTGAGQSIYF	TGCGCCAGCAGCCGGACAGGTGCAGGTCAGAGCATATATTTT
TRBD1	TRBV5-6	TRBJ1-1	-	CASSPGGRGQAFF	TGTGCCAGCAGCCCAGGGGGAAGGGGGCAAGCTTTCTTT
-	TRBV19	TRBJ2-1	once	CASGTGYNEQFF	TGTGCCAGCGGGACTGGCTACAATGAGCAGTTCTTC
-	TRBV11-2	TRBJ2-7	-	CASSLSAGHEQYF	TGTGCCAGCAGCTTATCGGCAGGCCACGAGCAGTACTTC
TRBD2	TRBV27	TRBJ2-5	-	CASSLSAGGAGTPQETQYF	TGTGCCAGCAGTTTATCAGCGGGGGGGGCAGGAACACCCCAAGAGACCCAGTACTTC
-	TRBV29-1	TRBJ2-1	-	CSVEPLGDEQFF	TGCAGCGTTGAACCGCTAGGGGATGAGCAGTTCTTC
TRBD1	TRBV18	TRBJ2-7	-	CASSPPGTGATSYEQYF	TGTGCCAGCTCACCACCAGGGACAGGAGCCACCTCCTACGAGCAGTACTTC
TRBD2	TRBV9	TRBJ2-1	-	CASSPLRLAGNEQFF	TGTGCCAGCAGCCCCCTGAGGCTAGCGGGTAATGAGCAGTTCTTC
-	TRBV11-3	TRBJ2-3	-	CASSARGGGTDTQYF	TGTGCCAGCAGCGCCCGAGGGGGAGGCACAGATACGCAGTATTTT
-	TRBV10-2	TRBJ1-2	-	CASSEGQWVGYTF	TGCGCCAGCAGTGAGGGGCAGTGGGTTGGCTACACCTTC
TRBD2	TRBV6-1	TRBJ2-5	few	CASSERGGRTQETQYF	TGTGCCAGCAGTGAACGCGGCGGGAGGACCCAAGAGACCCAGTACTTC
-	TRBV12-2	TRBJ1-4	-	CAKPTRFNEKLFF	TGTGCAAAACCGACACGATTTAATGAAAAACTGTTTTTT
TRBD1	TRBV18	TRBJ1-2	-	CASSQAGQGSLHGYTF	TGTGCCAGCTCACAGGCTGGACAGGGGAGTCTTCATGGCTACACCTTC
-	TRBV11-1	TRBJ1-2	once	CASTHGGAITGYTF	TGTGCCAGCACCCACGGAGGGGCAATTACAGGCTACACCTTC
-	TRBV11-3	TRBJ2-2	few	CASSPGVASNTGELFF	TGTGCCAGCAGCCCCGGGGTGGCTAGTAACACCGGGGAGCTGTTTTTT
-	TRBV29-1	TRBJ1-1	-	CSVTSYPTEAFF	TGCAGCGTGACTTCTTACCCCACTGAAGCTTTCTTT
TRBD1	TRBV4-1	TRBJ1-6	-	CASSQERQGAYSPLHF	TGCGCCAGCAGCCAAGAAAGACAGGGGGCTTATTCACCCCTCCACTTT
TRBD1	TRBV10-1	TRBJ2-1	-	CASSPGQSYNEQFF	TGCGCCAGCAGTCCGGGACAGTCCTACAATGAGCAGTTCTTC
TRBD1	TRBV4-2	TRBJ1-2	once	CASSQGDRGLYGYTF	TGTGCCAGCAGCCAAGGGGACAGGGGGCTCTATGGCTACACCTTC
-	TRBV3-1/TRBV3-2	TRBJ2-1	few	CASSQGSDSLYNEQFF	TGTGCCAGCAGCCAAGGTTCGGACTCGCTATACAATGAGCAGTTCTTC
-	TRBV20-1	TRBJ1-2	-	CSASPEGYTF	TGCAGTGCTAGCCCGGAGGGCTACACCTTC
-	TRBV3-1/TRBV3-2	TRBJ1-5	once	CASSPLPDSGQPQHF	TGTGCCAGCAGCCCACTTCCGGACAGTGGCCAGCCCCAGCATTTT
-	TRBV6-1	TRBJ1-1	few	CASSEAGYTARRNTEAFF	TGTGCCAGCAGTGAAGCCGGTTACACGGCCCGGAGGAACACTGAAGCTTTCTTT
TRBD1	TRBV13	TRBJ1-5	-	CASSHTGGGQPQHF	TGTGCCAGCAGTCATACAGGGGGCGGTCAGCCCCAGCATTTT
-	TRBV6-5	TRBJ1-3	-	CASSQTSGNTIYF	TGTGCCAGCAGCCAAACATCTGGAAACACCATATATTTT
-	TRBV4-3	TRBJ1-1	few	CASSQVRGSSTEAFF	TGCGCCAGCAGCCAAGTGCGGGGGTCGAGCACTGAAGCTTTCTTT
-	TRBV4-1	TRBJ1-1	-	CASSLDGPRVTNTEAFF	TGCGCCAGCAGCCTCGACGGGCCCAGGGTGACGAACACTGAAGCTTTCTTT
TRBD1	TRBV4-2	TRBJ1-2	few	CASSYRDSNYGYTF	TGTGCCAGCAGCTATCGGGACAGCAACTATGGCTACACCTTC
TRBD1	TRBV6-5	TRBJ1-1	-	CASSYRTGGSRAFF	TGTGCCAGCAGTTACCGGACAGGTGGGTCGAGAGCTTTCTTT
-	TRBV7-9	TRBJ1-2	-	CASSVISGYGYTF	TGTGCCAGCAGCGTTATATCGGGGTATGGCTACACCTTC
-	TRBV7-9	TRBJ2-2	-	CASSFWEGELFF	TGTGCCAGCAGCTTTTGGGAGGGGGAGCTGTTTTTT
TRBD1	TRBV6-5	TRBJ1-1	-	CASIEQGAANTEAFF	TGTGCCAGCATCGAACAGGGGGCTGCGAACACTGAAGCTTTCTTT
TRBD2	TRBV3-1/TRBV3-2	TRBJ2-5	-	CASSRYLAGGETQYF	TGTGCCAGCAGCCGCTACCTAGCGGGCGGAGAGACCCAGTACTTC
-	TRBV4-2	TRBJ2-1	-	CASSQDRNEQFF	TGTGCCAGCAGCCAAGATCGGAATGAGCAGTTCTTC
-	TRBV7-2	TRBJ1-2	-	CASSLKNEDYGYTF	TGTGCCAGCAGCTTAAAAAACGAGGACTATGGCTACACCTTC
TRBD1	TRBV19	TRBJ1-4	few	CASSRQGDEKLFF	TGTGCCAGTAGTCGACAGGGTGATGAAAAACTGTTTTTT
TRBD1	TRBV19	TRBJ2-5	-	CASSNGQGGGETQYF	TGTGCCAGTAGTAATGGACAGGGTGGAGGGGAGACCCAGTACTTC